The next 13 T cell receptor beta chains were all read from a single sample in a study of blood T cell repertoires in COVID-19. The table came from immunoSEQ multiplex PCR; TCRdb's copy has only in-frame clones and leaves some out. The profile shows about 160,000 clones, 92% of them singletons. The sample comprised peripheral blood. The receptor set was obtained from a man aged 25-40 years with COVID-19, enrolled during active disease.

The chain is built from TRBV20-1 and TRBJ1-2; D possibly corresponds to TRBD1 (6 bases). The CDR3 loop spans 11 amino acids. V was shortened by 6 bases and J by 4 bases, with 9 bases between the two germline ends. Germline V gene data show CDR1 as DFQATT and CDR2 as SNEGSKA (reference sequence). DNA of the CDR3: TGCAGTGCCAGGGGATTCTATGGCTACACCTTC. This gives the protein CSARGFYGYTF.

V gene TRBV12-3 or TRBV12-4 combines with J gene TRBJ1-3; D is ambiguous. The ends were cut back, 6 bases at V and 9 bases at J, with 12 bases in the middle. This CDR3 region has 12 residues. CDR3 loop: CASSHPRGTIYF. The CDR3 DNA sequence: TGTGCCAGCAGCCACCCACGGGGCACCATATATTTT.

Written as DNA, the CDR3 is TGTGCCAGCAGTTTTTGGACAGGCTTCGGCTACACCTTC. It is translated as CASSFWTGFGYTF. The V and J genes are TRBV12-3 or TRBV12-4 and TRBJ1-2, with 7 positions matching TRBD1. The CDR3 has 13 residues. Trimming took 3 bases from V and 8 from J; bases not matched to a gene: 6.

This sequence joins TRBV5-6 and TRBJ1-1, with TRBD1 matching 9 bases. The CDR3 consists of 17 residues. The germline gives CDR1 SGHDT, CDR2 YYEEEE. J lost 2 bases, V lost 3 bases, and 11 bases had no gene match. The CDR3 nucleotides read TGTGCCAGCAGCTCCATACAGGGGGCGAAGGGAAACACTGAAGCTTTCTTT. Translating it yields CASSSIQGAKGNTEAFF.

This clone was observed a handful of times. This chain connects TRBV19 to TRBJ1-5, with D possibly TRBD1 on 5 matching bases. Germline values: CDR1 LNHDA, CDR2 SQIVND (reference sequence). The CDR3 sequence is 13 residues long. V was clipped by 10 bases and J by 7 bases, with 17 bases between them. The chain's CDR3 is CATRGQGEQPQHF. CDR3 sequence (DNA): TGTGCCACCCGAGGTCAGGGCGAGCAGCCCCAGCATTTT.

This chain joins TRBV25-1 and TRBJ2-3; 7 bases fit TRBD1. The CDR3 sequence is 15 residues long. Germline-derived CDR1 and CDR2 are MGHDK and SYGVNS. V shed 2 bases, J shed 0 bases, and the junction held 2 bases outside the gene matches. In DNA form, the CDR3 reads TGTGCCAGCAGTGAAGGGGACAGAAGCACAGATACGCAGTATTTT. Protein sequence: CASSEGDRSTDTQYF.

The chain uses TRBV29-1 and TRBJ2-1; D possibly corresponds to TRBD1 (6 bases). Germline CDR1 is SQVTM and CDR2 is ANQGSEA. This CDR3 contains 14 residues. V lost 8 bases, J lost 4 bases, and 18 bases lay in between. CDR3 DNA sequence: TGCAGCCTCTTTGTGGGACACCCGTACAATGAGCAGTTCTTC. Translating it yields CSLFVGHPYNEQFF.

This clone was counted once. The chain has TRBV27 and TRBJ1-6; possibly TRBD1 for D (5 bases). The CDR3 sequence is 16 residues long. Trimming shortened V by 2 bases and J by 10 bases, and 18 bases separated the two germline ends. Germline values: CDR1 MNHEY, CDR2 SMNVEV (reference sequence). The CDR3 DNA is TGTGCCAGCAGTTTAACTCTGCGGGGGATGGACTCACCCCTCCACTTT. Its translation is CASSLTLRGMDSPLHF.

The CDR3 nucleotides are TGCGCCAGCAGCCCCCAGGGGGGCCAGGGGAACCCGTACGAGCAGTACTTC. Its translation: CASSPQGGQGNPYEQYF. V usage is TRBV4-1 and J usage is TRBJ2-7; tentative D call: TRBD1 (7 bases). This CDR3 is 17 amino acids long. Trimming shortened V by 4 bases and J by 4 bases, and 23 bases separated the two germline ends. The germline gives CDR1 MGHRA, CDR2 YSYEKL.

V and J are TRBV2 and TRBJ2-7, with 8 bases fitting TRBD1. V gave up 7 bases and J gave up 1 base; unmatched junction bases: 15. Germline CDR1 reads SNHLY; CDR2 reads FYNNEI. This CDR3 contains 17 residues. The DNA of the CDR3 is TGTGCCAGCATCGGAAAGGGACAGGCATACGTTTCCTACGAGCAGTACTTC. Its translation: CASIGKGQAYVSYEQYF. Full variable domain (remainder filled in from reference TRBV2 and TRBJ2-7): EPEVTQTPSHQVTQMGQEVILRCVPISNHLYFYWYRQILGQKVEFLVSFYNNEISEKSEIFDDQFSVERPDGSNFTLKIRSTKLEDSAMYFCASIGKGQAYVSYEQYFGPGTRLTVT.

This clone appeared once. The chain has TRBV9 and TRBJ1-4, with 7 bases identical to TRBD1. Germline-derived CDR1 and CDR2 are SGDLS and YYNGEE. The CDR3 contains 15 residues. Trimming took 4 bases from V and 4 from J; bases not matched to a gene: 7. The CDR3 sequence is CASSSRQGFNEKLFF. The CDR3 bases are TGTGCCAGCAGCAGCCGACAGGGCTTTAATGAAAAACTGTTTTTT.

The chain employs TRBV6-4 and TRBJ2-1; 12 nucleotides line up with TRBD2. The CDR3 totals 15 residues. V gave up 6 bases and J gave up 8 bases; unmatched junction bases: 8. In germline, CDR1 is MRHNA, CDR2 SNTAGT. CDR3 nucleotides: TGTGCCAGCAGCCGGGGACTAGCGGGTTGGTATGAGCAGTTCTTC. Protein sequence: CASSRGLAGWYEQFF.

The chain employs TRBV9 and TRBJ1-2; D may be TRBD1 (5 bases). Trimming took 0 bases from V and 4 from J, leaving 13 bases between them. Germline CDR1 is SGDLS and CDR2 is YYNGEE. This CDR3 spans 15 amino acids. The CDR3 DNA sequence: TGTGCCAGCAGCGTAGTAACGGGGGGTGGCTATGGCTACACCTTC. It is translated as CASSVVTGGGYGYTF.